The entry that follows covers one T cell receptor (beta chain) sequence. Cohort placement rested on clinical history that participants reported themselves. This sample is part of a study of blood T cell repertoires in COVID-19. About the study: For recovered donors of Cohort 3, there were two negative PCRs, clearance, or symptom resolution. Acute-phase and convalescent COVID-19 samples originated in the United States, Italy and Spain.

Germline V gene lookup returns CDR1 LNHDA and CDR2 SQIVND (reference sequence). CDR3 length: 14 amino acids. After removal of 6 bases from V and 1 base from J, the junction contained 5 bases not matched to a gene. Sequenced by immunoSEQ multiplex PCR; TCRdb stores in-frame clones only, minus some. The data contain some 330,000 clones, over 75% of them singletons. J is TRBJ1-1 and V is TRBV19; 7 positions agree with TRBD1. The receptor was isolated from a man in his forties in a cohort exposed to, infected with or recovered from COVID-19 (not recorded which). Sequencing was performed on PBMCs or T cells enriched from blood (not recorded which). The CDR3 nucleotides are TGTGCCAGTAGGCCGGGACAGAGGAACACTGAAGCTTTCTTT. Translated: CASRPGQRNTEAFF.